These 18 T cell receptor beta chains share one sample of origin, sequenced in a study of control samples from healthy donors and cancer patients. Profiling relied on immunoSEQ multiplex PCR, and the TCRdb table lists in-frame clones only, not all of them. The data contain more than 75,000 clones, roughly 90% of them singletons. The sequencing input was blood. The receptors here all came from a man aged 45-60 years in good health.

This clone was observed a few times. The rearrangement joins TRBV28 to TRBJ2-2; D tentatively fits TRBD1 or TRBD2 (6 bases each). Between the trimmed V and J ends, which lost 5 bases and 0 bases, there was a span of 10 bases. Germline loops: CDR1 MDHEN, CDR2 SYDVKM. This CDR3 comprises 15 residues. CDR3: CASSGGGTNTGELFF. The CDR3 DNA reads TGTGCCAGCAGTGGAGGGGGTACGAACACCGGGGAGCTGTTTTTT. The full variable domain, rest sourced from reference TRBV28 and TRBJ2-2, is DVKVTQSSRYLVKRTGEKVFLECVQDMDHENMFWYRQDPGLGLRLIYFSYDVKMKEKGDIPEGYSVSREKKERFSLILESASTNQTSMYLCASSGGGTNTGELFFGEGSRLTVL.

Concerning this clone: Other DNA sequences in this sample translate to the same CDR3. The CDR3 is CASSFSGTEAFF. The CDR3 nucleotides are TGTGCCAGCAGTTTCTCAGGGACTGAAGCTTTCTTT. The chain couples TRBV12-3 or TRBV12-4 to TRBJ1-1; D is possibly TRBD1 (5 bases). This CDR3 contains 12 residues. V lost 3 bases and J 5 bases, leaving 7 bases between the germline ends.

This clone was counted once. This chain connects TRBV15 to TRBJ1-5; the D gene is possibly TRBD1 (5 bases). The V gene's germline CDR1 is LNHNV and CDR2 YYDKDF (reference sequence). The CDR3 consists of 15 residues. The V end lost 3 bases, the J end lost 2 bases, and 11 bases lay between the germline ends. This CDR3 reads CATSRRGSGNQPQHF. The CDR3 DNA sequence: TGTGCCACCAGCAGGAGGGGTTCGGGCAATCAGCCCCAGCATTTT. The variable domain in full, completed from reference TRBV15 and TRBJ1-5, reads DAMVIQNPRYQVTQFGKPVTLSCSQTLNHNVMYWYQQKSSQAPKLLFHYYDKDFNNEADTPDNFQSRRPNTSFCFLDIRSPGLGDTAMYLCATSRRGSGNQPQHFGDGTRLSIL.

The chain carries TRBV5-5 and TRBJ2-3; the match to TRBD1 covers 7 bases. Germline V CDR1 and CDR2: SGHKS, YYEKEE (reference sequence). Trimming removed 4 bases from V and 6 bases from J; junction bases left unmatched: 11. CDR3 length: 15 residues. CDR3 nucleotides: TGTGCCAGCAGCCGGGACGGGACAGACACCGATACGCAGTATTTT. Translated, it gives CASSRDGTDTDTQYF.

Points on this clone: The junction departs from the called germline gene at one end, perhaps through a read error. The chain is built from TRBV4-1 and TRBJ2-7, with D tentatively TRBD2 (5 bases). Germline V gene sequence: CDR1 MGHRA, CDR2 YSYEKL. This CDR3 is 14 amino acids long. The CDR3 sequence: CASSQEARGYEQYF. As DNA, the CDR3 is TGCGCCAGCAGTCAAGAGGCACGGGGCTACGAGCAGTACTTC.

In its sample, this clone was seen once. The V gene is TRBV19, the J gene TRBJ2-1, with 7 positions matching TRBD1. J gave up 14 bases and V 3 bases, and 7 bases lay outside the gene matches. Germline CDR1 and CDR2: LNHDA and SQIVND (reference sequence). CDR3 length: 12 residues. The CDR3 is CASSMTGRTEFF. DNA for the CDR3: TGTGCCAGTAGTATGACAGGGCGGACAGAGTTCTTC.

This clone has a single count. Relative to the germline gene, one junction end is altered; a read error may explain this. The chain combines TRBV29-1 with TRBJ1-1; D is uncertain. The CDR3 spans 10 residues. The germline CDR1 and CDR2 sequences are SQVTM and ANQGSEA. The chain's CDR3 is CSVEGPNFRF. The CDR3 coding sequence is TGCAGCGTTGAAGGTCCCAACTTTCGCTTT.

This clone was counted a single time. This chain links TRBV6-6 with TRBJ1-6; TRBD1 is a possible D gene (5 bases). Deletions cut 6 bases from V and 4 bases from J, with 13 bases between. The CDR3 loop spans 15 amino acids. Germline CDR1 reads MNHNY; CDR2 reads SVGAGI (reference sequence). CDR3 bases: TGTGCCAGCAGCAGGGAACGACAGTATAATTCACCCCTCCACTTT. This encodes CASSRERQYNSPLHF.

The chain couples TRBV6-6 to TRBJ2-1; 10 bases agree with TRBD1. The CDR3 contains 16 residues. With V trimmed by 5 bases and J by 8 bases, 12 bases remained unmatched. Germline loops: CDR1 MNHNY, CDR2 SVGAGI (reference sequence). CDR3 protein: CASSKGTGQGSHEQFF. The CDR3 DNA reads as TGTGCCAGCAGTAAGGGTACGGGACAGGGGTCCCATGAGCAGTTCTTC.

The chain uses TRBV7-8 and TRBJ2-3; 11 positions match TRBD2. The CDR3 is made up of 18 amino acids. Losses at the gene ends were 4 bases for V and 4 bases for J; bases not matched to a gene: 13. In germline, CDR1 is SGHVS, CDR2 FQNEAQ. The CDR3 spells CASSSRRSASGGSDTQYF. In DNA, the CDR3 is TGTGCCAGCAGCTCACGAAGGTCGGCTAGCGGGGGGTCAGATACGCAGTATTTT.

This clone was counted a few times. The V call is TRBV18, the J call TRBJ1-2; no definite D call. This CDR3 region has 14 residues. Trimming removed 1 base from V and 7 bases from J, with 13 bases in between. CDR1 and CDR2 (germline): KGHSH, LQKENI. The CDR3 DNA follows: TGTGCCAGCTCACCACTTAACCTCGAGGGTGGCTACACCTTC. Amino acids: CASSPLNLEGGYTF.

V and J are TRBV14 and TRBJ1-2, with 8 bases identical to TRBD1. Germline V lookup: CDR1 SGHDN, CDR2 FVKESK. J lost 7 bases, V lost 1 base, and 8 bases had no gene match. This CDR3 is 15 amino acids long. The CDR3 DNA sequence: TGTGCCAGCAGCCAAGTAAGGACAGGGCCTGGTGGCTACACCTTC. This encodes CASSQVRTGPGGYTF.

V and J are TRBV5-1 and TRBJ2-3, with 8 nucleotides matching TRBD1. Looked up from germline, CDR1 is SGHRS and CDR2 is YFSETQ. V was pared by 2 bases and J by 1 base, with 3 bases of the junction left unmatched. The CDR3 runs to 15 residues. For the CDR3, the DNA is TGCGCCAGCAGCTTACAGGGGGGAGGCACAGATACGCAGTATTTT. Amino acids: CASSLQGGGTDTQYF.

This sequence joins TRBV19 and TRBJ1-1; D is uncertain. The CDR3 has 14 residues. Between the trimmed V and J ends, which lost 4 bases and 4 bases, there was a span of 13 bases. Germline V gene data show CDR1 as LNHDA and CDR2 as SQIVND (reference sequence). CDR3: CASSREGVGTEAFF. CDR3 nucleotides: TGTGCCAGTAGTAGGGAGGGAGTGGGCACTGAAGCTTTCTTT.

The CDR3 DNA is TGTGCCACCAGCGGGGGGCAGCGGGGGGGAAGCTCCTACAATGAGCAGTTCTTC. Residues: CATSGGQRGGSSYNEQFF. The chain joins TRBV15 to TRBJ2-1, with 10 nucleotides matching TRBD2. Germline V CDR1 and CDR2: LNHNV, YYDKDF (reference sequence). Trimming at V came to 5 bases and at J to 0 bases, leaving 10 bases not matched to a gene. The CDR3 has 18 amino acids.

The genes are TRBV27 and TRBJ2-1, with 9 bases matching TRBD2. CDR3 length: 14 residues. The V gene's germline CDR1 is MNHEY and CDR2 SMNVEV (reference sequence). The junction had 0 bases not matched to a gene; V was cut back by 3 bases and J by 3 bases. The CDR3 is CASSLTSGYNEQFF. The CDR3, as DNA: TGTGCCAGCAGTTTGACTAGCGGCTACAATGAGCAGTTCTTC.

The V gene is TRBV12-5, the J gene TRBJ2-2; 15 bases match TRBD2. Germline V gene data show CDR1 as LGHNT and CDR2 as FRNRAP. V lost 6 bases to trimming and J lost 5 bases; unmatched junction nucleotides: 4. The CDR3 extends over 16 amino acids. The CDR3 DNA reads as TGTGCTAGTGGGTGGACTAGCGGGGGGGCAACCGGGGAGCTGTTTTTT. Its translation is CASGWTSGGATGELFF.

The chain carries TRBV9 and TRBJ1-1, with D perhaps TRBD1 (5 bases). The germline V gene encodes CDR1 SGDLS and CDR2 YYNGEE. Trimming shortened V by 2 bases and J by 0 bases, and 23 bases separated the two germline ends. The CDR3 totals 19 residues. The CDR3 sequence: CASSVLPSNLEGLNTEAFF. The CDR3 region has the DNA TGTGCCAGCAGCGTGCTGCCCTCTAATTTAGAGGGACTGAACACTGAAGCTTTCTTT.